These 9 T cell receptor beta chains share one sample of origin, sequenced in a study of cytomegalovirus exposure and HLA in healthy donors. Primers: 60 Vbeta forward and 13 Jbeta reverse. Profiled with immunoSEQ multiplex PCR; TCRdb holds only in-frame clones, not every one. The sample has 140,000 to 150,000 clones, and its top ten clones hold 0.75% to 1%. Source material: PBMCs. These receptors were obtained from a male donor in good health and CMV-seronegative.

The V call is TRBV13, the J call TRBJ1-1; 7 positions agree with TRBD1. CDR1 and CDR2 from the germline V gene are PRHDT and FYEKMQ (reference sequence). This CDR3 contains 13 residues. The V and J ends lost 4 bases and 5 bases, in that order; junction bases with no gene match: 4. In nucleotides, the CDR3 is TGTGCCAGCAGCTACGACAGGGTGACTGAAGCTTTCTTT. Translating gives CASSYDRVTEAFF.

J is TRBJ2-1 and V is TRBV6-1; weak D call: TRBD2 (5 bases). V was shortened by 6 bases and J by 4 bases, with 10 bases between the two germline ends. This CDR3 spans 13 amino acids. Germline V lookup: CDR1 MNHNS, CDR2 SASEGT. The CDR3: CASSEDWYNEQFF. Written as DNA, the CDR3 is TGTGCCAGCAGCGAGGACTGGTACAATGAGCAGTTCTTC.

CDR3 in DNA: TGTGCCAGCACGGGTAGCGGGGGGGCTGCAGATACGCAGTATTTT. Translating gives CASTGSGGAADTQYF. V usage is TRBV6-1 and J usage is TRBJ2-3, with 11 bases matching TRBD2. In germline, CDR1 is MNHNS, CDR2 SASEGT. This CDR3 is 15 amino acids long. Trimming removed 7 bases from V and 4 bases from J; junction bases left unmatched: 7.

This sequence joins TRBV5-1 and TRBJ2-2; no clear D. The V gene lost 5 bases and the J gene lost 2 bases, with 10 bases spanning the gap. This CDR3 region has 14 residues. Looked up from germline, CDR1 is SGHRS and CDR2 is YFSETQ. The CDR3 region is CASRETINTGELFF. CDR3 DNA sequence: TGCGCCAGCAGAGAGACAATTAACACCGGGGAGCTGTTTTTT.

The V and J genes are TRBV5-1 and TRBJ1-4; tentative D call: TRBD1 (6 bases). The CDR3 consists of 15 residues. Trimming took off 4 bases at V and 2 bases at J, with 12 bases between the two ends. Germline V gives CDR1 SGHRS, CDR2 YFSETQ. DNA for the CDR3: TGCGCCAGCAGCACCCTGGGGGCCACTAATGAAAAACTGTTTTTT. Translated, it gives CASSTLGATNEKLFF.

The chain has TRBV5-1 and TRBJ2-7; D may be TRBD2 (5 bases). The CDR3 consists of 19 residues. CDR1 SGHRS and CDR2 YFSETQ come from the germline V gene. Trimming removed 0 bases at V and 5 bases at J, with 27 bases between. The CDR3 reads CASSLASGKVDQKYDEQYF. The CDR3 nucleotides read TGCGCCAGCAGCTTGGCTTCGGGAAAAGTGGACCAGAAATACGACGAGCAGTACTTC.

The genes are TRBV12-5 and TRBJ1-1; D remains unclear. Germline V gives CDR1 LGHNT, CDR2 FRNRAP. The V and J ends lost 6 bases and 6 bases respectively, with 11 bases between them. The CDR3 covers 12 residues. CDR3 in amino acids: CASGPGLAEAFF. The CDR3 DNA sequence: TGTGCTAGTGGACCCGGACTGGCTGAAGCTTTCTTT.

The chain combines TRBV19 with TRBJ2-7, with 12 bases fitting TRBD1. The germline V gene has CDR1 LNHDA and CDR2 SQIVND (reference sequence). The CDR3 loop spans 17 amino acids. J was trimmed by 3 bases and V by 5 bases; bases with no gene match: 11. DNA for the CDR3: TGTGCCAGTAGTCCGAGCACCGGGACAGGGGGCTACTACGAGCAGTACTTC. Protein product: CASSPSTGTGGYYEQYF.

V gene TRBV9 combines with J gene TRBJ2-2; D might be TRBD2 (5 bases). Germline V lookup: CDR1 SGDLS, CDR2 YYNGEE. The CDR3 is made up of 15 amino acids. V was clipped by 3 bases and J by 5 bases, with 14 bases between them. This CDR3 is CASSGGKEETGELFF. CDR3 DNA sequence: TGTGCCAGCAGCGGAGGGAAGGAGGAAACCGGGGAGCTGTTTTTT.